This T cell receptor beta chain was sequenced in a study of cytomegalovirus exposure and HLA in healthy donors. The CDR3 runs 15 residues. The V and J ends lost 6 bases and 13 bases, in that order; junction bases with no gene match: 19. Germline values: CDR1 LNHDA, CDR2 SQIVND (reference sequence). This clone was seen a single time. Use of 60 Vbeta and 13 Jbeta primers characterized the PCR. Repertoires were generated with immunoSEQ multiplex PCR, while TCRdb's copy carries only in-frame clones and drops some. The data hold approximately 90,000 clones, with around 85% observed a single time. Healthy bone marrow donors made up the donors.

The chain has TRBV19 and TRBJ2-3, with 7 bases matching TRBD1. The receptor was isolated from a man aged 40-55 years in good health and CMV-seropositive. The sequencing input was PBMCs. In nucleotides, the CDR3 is TGTGCCAGTAGGGAGGACGGACAGGCCCCTTCGTCAGAGTATTTT. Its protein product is CASREDGQAPSSEYF.